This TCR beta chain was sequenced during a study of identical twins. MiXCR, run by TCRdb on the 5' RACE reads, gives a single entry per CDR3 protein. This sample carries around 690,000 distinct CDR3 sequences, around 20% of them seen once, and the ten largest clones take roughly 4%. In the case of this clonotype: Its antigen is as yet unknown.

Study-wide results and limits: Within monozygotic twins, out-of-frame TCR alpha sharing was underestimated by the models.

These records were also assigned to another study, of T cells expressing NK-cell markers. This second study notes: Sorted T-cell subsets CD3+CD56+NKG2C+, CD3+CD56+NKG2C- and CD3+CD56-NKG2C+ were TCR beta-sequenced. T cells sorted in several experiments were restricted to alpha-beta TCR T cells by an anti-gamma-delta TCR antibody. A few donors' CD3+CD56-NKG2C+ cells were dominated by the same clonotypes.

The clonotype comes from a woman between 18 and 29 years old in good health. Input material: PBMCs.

CDR3 DNA sequence: TGTGCCACCAGTGACCCCTTAGTCGGGGCAGATACGCAGTATTTT. Translated: CATSDPLVGADTQYF. The chain links TRBV24-1 to TRBJ2-3; D might be TRBD2 (5 bases). The germline V gene has CDR1 KGHDR and CDR2 SFDVKD. The CDR3 extends over 15 amino acids. V lost 4 bases and J 4 bases, leaving 14 bases between the germline ends.